This T cell receptor beta chain was identified during a study of T cell responses to AZD1222 COVID-19 vaccine. Study summary: Second doses that came at about 4 or about 12 weeks were put together.

Study-wide results and caveats: Sampling captured repertoires only after the peak T cell response. Only a handful of AZD1222 recipients, several in all, had baseline seropositivity.

Trimming cost V 4 bases and J 3 bases; bases outside gene matches: 2. CDR3 length: 13 residues. CDR1 LGHNA and CDR2 YNFKEQ come from the germline V gene. This table comes from immunoSEQ multiplex PCR, and its TCRdb copy is limited to in-frame clones, with some not included. The sample carries some 140,000 clones, less than 90% recorded once. On this clone: Its cognate antigen is unknown.

The receptor comes from an adult in good health. The gene calls are TRBV4-2 and TRBJ2-5; 7 bases align to TRBD2. The source was peripheral blood, collected on day 0 of AZD1222 vaccination. CDR3 bases: TGTGCCAGCAGCCGGGGGGGAGAAGAGACCCAGTACTTC. This translates into CASSRGGEETQYF.